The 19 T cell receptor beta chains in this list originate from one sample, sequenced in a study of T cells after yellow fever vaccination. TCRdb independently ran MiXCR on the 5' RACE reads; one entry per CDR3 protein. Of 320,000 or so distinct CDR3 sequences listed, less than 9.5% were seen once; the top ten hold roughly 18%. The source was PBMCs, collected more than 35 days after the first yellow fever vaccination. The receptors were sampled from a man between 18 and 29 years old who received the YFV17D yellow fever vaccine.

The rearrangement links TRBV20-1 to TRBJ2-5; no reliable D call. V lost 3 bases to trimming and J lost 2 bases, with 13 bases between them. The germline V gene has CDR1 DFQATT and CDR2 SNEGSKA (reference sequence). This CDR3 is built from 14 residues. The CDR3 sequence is CSASSGLIQETQYF. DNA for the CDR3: TGCAGTGCTAGTAGTGGGCTGATTCAAGAGACCCAGTACTTC.

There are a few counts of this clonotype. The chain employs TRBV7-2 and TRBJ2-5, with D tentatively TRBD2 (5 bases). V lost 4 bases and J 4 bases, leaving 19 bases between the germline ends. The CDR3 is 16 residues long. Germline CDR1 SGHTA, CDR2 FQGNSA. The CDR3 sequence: CASSSMLASSRETQYF. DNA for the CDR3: TGTGCCAGCAGCTCCATGCTAGCTTCGTCGAGAGAGACCCAGTACTTC.

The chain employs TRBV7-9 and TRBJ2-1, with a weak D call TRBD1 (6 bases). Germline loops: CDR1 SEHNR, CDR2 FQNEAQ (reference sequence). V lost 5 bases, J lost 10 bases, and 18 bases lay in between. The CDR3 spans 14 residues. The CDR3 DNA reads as TGTGCCAGCAGCCCGAACCAGGGGTTTGGGGAGCAGTTCTTC. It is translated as CASSPNQGFGEQFF. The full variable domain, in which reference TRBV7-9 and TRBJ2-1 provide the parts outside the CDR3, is DTGVSQNPRHKITKRGQNVTFRCDPISEHNRLYWYRQTLGQGPEFLTYFQNEAQLEKSRLLSDRFSAERPKGSFSTLEIQRTEQGDSAMYLCASSPNQGFGEQFFGPGTRLTVL.

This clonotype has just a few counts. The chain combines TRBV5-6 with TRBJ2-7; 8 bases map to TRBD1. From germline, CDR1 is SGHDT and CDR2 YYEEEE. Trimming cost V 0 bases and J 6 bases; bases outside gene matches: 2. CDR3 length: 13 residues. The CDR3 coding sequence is TGTGCCAGCAGCTTGGTTACAGGGGGCGAGCAGTACTTC. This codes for CASSLVTGGEQYF.

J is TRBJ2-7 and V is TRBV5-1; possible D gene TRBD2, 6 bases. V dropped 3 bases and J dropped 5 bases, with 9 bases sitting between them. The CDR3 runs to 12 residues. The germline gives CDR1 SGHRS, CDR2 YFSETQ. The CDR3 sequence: CASSWGVHEQYV. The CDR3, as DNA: TGCGCCAGCAGCTGGGGGGTCCACGAGCAGTACGTC.

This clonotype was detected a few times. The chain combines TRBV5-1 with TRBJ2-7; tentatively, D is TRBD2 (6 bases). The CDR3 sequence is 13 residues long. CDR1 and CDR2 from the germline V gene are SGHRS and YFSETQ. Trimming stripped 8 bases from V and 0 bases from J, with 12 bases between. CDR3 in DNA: TGCGCCAGTAAGAACGGGGGCTCCTACGAGCAGTACTTC. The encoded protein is CASKNGGSYEQYF.

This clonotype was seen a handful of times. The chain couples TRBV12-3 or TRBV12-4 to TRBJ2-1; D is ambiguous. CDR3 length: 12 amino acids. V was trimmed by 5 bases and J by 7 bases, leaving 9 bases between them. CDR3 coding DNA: TGTGCCAGCAGTCCCCGATCGAATGAGCAGTTCTTC. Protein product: CASSPRSNEQFF.

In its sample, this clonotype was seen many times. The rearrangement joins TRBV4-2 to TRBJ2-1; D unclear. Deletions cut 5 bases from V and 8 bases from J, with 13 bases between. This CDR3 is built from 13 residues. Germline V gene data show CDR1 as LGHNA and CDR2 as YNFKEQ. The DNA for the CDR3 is TGTGCCAGCAGCTTTGGGCGGAAGGATGAGCAGTTCTTC. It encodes CASSFGRKDEQFF.

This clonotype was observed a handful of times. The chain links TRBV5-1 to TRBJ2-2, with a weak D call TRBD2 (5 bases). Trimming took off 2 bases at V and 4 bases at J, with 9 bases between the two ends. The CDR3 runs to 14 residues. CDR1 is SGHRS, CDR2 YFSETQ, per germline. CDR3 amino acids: CASSFPRGTGELFF. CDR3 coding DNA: TGCGCCAGCAGCTTCCCCCGGGGCACCGGGGAGCTGTTTTTT. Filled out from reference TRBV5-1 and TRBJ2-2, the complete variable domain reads KAGVTQTPRYLIKTRGQQVTLSCSPISGHRSVSWYQQTPGQGLQFLFEYFSETQRNKGNFPGRFSGRQFSNSRSEMNVSTLELGDSALYLCASSFPRGTGELFFGEGSRLTVL.

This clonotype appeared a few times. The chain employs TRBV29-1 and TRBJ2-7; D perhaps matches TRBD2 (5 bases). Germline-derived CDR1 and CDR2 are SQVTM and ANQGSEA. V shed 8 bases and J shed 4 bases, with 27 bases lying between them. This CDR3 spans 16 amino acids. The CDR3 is CSPMAVWAATGYEQYV. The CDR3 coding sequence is TGCAGCCCCATGGCCGTGTGGGCAGCTACGGGGTACGAGCAGTACGTC.

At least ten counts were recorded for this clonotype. CDR3 sequence (DNA): TGCAGTGCTAGGACCTCCGGGGCCTACGAGCAGTACGTC. Its protein is CSARTSGAYEQYV. This sequence joins TRBV20-1 and TRBJ2-7, with D possibly TRBD2 on 5 matching bases. V lost 3 bases and J 2 bases, leaving 11 bases between the germline ends. Germline assignment: CDR1 DFQATT and CDR2 SNEGSKA (reference sequence). The CDR3 spans 13 residues.

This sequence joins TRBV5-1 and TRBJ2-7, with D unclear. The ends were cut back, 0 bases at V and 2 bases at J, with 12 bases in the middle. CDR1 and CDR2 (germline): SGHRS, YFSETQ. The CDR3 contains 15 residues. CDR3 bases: TGCGCCAGCAGCTTGGGCTCTCCACAAACCTACGAGCAGTACTTC. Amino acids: CASSLGSPQTYEQYF. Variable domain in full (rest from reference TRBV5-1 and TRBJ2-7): KAGVTQTPRYLIKTRGQQVTLSCSPISGHRSVSWYQQTPGQGLQFLFEYFSETQRNKGNFPGRFSGRQFSNSRSEMNVSTLELGDSALYLCASSLGSPQTYEQYFGPGTRLTVT.

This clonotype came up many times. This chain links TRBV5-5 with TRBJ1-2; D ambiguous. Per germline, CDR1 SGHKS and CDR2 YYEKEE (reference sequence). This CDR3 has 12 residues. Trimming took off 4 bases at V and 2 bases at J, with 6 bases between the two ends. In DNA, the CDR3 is TGTGCCAGCAGCCGCGAGAACTATGGCTACACCTTC. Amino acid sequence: CASSRENYGYTF. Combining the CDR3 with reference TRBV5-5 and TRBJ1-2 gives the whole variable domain DAGVTQSPTHLIKTRGQQVTLRCSPISGHKSVSWYQQVLGQGPQFIFQYYEKEERGRGNFPDRFSARQFPNYSSELNVNALLLGDSALYLCASSRENYGYTFGSGTRLTVV.

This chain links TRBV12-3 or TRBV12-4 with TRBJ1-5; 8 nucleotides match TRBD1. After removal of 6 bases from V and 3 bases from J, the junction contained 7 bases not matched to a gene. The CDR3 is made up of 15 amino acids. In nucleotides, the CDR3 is TGTGCCAGCAGGGAGGACAGGGAGTTCAATCAGCCCCAGCATTTT. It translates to CASREDREFNQPQHF.

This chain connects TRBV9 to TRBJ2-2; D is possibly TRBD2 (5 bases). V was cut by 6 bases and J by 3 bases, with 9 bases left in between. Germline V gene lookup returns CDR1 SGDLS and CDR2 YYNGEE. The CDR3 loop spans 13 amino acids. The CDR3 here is CASTVSDTGELFF. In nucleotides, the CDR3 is TGTGCCAGCACCGTTAGCGACACCGGGGAGCTGTTTTTT.

The DNA for the CDR3 is TGTGCCAGCAGCCTGTCGACTGGGATCTCCTACAATGAGCAGTTCTTC. This codes for CASSLSTGISYNEQFF. The rearrangement links TRBV3-1 to TRBJ2-1; D is ambiguous. The CDR3 is 16 amino acids. Germline V gene lookup returns CDR1 LGHDT and CDR2 YNNKEL (reference sequence). V dropped 4 bases and J dropped 0 bases, with 13 bases sitting between them.

CDR3: CASSLSPGPSYEQYF. The CDR3 DNA follows: TGTGCCAGCAGCTTATCTCCAGGGCCCTCCTACGAGCAGTACTTC. The rearrangement links TRBV7-2 to TRBJ2-7; maybe TRBD1 (5 bases). Trimming pared 2 bases from V and 0 bases from J, leaving 11 bases between. The CDR3 has 15 residues. Germline lookup yields CDR1 SGHTA and CDR2 FQGNSA.

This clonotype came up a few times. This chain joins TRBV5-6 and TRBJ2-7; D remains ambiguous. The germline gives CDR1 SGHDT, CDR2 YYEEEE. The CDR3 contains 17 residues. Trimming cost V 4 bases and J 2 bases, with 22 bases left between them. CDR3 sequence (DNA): TGTGCCAGCAGCCTTCGGACCTTACCAAGAGGTCCCTACGAGCAGTACTTC. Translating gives CASSLRTLPRGPYEQYF.

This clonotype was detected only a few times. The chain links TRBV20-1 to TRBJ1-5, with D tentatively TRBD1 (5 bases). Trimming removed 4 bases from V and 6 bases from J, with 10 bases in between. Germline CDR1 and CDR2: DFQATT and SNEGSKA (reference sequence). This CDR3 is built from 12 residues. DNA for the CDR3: TGCAGTGCTACACGTCAGGGTCAGCCCCAGCATTTT. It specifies CSATRQGQPQHF.